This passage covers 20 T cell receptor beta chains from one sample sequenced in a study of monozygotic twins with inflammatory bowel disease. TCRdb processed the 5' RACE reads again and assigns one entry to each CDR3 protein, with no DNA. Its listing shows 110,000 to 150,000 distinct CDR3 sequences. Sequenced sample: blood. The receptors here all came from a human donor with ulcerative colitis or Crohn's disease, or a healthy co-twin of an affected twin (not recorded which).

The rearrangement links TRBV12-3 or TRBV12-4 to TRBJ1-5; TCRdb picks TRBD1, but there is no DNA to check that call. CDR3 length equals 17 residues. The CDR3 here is CASSFSRTEIRDQPQHF.

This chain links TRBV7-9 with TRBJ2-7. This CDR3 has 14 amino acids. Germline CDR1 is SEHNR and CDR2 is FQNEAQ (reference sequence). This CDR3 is CASSPVGPHYEQYF.

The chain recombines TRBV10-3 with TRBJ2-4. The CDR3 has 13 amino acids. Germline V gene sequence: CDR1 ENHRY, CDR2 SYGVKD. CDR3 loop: CAISDPSENIQYF.

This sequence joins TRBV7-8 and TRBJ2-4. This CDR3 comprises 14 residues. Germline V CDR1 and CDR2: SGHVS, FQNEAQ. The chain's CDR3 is CASRPQAAKNIQYF.

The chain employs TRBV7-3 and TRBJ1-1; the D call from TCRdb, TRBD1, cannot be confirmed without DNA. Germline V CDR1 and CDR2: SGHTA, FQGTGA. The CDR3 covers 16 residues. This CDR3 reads CASSPVGRGARTEAFF.

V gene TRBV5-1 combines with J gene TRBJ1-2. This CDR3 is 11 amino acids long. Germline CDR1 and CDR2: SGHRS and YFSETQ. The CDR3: CASSSTSGYTF. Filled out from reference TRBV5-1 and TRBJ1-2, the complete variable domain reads KAGVTQTPRYLIKTRGQQVTLSCSPISGHRSVSWYQQTPGQGLQFLFEYFSETQRNKGNFPGRFSGRQFSNSRSEMNVSTLELGDSALYLCASSSTSGYTFGSGTRLTVV.

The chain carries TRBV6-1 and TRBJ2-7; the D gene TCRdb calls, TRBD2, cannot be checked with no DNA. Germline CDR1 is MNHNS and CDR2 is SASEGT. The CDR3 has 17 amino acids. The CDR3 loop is CASTKKGFSGISYEQYF.

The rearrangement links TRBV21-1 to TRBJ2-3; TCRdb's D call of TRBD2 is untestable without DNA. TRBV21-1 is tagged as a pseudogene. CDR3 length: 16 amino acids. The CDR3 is CASSTLAGGCTDTQYF.

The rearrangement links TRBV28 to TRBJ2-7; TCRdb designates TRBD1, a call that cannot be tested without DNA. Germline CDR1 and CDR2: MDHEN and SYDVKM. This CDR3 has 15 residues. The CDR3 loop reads CASTPWTGERDEQYF.

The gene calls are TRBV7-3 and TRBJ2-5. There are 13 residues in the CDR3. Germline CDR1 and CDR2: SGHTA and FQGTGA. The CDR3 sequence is CASSMQNLGTQYF.

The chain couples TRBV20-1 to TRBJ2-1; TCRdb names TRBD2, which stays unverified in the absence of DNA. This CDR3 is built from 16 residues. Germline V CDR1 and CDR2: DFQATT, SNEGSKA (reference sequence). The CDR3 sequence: CSAYRLAGVTRDEQFF.

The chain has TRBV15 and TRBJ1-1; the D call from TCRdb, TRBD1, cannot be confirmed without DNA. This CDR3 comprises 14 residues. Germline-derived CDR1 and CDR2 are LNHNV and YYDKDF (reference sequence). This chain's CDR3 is CATTRGGPNTEAFF.

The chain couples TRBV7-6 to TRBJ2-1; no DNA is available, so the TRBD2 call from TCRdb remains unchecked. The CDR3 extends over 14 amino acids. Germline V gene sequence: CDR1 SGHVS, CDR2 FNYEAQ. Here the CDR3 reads CASSANALGNEQFF.

CDR3 sequence reads: CASSLSVRAGRDTGELFF. The chain recombines TRBV7-6 with TRBJ2-2; absent DNA, TCRdb's TRBD2 call cannot be checked. Germline CDR1 SGHVS, CDR2 FNYEAQ. The CDR3 is 18 residues long.

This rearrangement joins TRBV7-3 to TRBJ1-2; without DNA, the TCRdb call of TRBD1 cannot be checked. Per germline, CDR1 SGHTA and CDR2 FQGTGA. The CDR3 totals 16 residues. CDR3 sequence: CASSFGTGLANYGYTF. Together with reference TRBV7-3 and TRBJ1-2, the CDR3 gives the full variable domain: GAGVSQTPSNKVTEKGKYVELRCDPISGHTALYWYRQSLGQGPEFLIYFQGTGAADDSGLPNDRFFAVRPEGSVSTLKIQRTERGDSAVYLCASSFGTGLANYGYTFGSGTRLTVV.

CDR3 residues: CATSAVGEGYTF. V usage is TRBV24-1 and J usage is TRBJ1-2; lacking DNA, the TRBD1 call made by TCRdb goes unchecked. The CDR3 spans 12 residues. Per germline, CDR1 KGHDR and CDR2 SFDVKD.

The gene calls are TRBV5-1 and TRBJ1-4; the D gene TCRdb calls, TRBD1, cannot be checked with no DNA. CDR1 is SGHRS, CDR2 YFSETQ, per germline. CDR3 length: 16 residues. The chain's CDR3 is CASSFLGQQDEGKLFF.

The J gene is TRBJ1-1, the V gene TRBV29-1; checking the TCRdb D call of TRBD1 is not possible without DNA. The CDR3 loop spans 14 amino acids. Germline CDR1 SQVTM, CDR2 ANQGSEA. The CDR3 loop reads CSVEVTGGSTEAFF.

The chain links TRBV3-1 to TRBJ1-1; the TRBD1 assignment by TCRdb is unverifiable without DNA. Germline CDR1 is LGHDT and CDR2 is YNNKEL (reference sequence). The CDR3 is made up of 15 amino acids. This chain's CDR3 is CASSQVTGLNTEAFF.

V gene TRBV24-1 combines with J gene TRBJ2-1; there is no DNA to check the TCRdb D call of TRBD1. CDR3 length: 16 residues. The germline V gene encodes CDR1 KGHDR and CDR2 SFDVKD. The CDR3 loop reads CATSDLLTGGKNEQFF.